This T cell receptor beta chain was captured in a study of blood T cell repertoires in COVID-19. Overall study context: In each case, the material was cDNA or gDNA derived from T cells, B-cell-depleted T cells, or PBMCs.

In the original workflow: Counts of nucleated cells, estimated from reference gene primer amplification, were obtained. The method was immunoSEQ multiplex PCR; TCRdb's version includes in-frame clones alone and lacks a portion of them. Clonal size and the V and J genes are those of that table, whereas D and trimming came from the DNA. The sample consists of 270,000 or so clones, 80% to 85% of them appearing once. This receptor was obtained from a man aged 50 to 60 who had recovered from COVID-19. The sequencing sample was made of PBMCs or T cells enriched from blood (not recorded which).

CDR3 region: CASSQDSYGYTF. CDR3 in DNA: TGTGCCAGCAGCCAGGACAGCTATGGCTACACCTTC. The chain carries TRBV5-4 and TRBJ1-2; TRBD1 is a possible D gene (6 bases). The V gene lost 4 bases and the J gene lost 4 bases, with 8 bases spanning the gap. The V gene's germline CDR1 is SGHNT and CDR2 YYREEE (reference sequence). The CDR3 has 12 residues.